The clone carrying this TCR beta chain has just a few counts. Its antigen is unidentified. These data are taken from a study of T cells in Graves' hyperthyroidism and ophthalmopathy. The wider study: Peripheral blood was taken when the disease was first diagnosed, before any treatment began. General observations from the study: Separation of ophthalmopathy from stable hyperthyroidism was achieved by a 13 V-J model.

Patients with ophthalmopathy all had a Clinical Activity Score of at least 3, a NOSPECS grade of at least 4 and duration under 3 months. Uncontrolled infection, other autoimmune disease, pregnancy or lactation barred patients from enrollment. CDR1 and CDR2 from the germline V gene are MNHEY and SVGEGT. The CDR3 is 14 amino acids. V lost 0 bases to trimming and J lost 2 bases, with 8 bases between them. Researchers amplified the TCR beta CDR3 regions from RNA transcripts. An initial round of RT-PCR targeting the TCR CDR3 relied on the HTBI primer set. MiXCR was run by TCRdb on the multiplex PCR reads, yielding one entry per CDR3 protein. Here the sample spans 300,000 to 450,000 distinct CDR3 sequences, approximately 15% being singletons.

The sample comprised blood. This TCR was sampled from a woman in her thirties with Graves' ophthalmopathy. This chain links TRBV6-2 or TRBV6-3 with TRBJ2-7; no definite D call. CDR3 sequence reads: CASSYSSFAYEQYF. Written as DNA, the CDR3 is TGTGCCAGCAGTTACTCCTCCTTCGCCTACGAGCAGTACTTC.